This T cell receptor (beta chain) was identified during a study of early T cells in non-severe SARS-CoV-2 infection. Regarding the study as a whole: The matching step, a VDJdb search, favored anti-spike CD8 responses and missed private and CD4 specificities.

This CDR3 comprises 13 residues. Germline V gene data show CDR1 as MNHEY and CDR2 as SVGAGI. With V trimmed by 2 bases and J by 6 bases, 2 bases remained unmatched. cDNA molecules, individually, were tagged with unique molecular identifiers. TCRdb analysed the 5' RACE reads with MiXCR anew, one entry per CDR3 protein. The table records tens of thousands of distinct CDR3 sequences, 5.5% to 6% of them present only once. This clonotype was counted many times. What it binds is unknown. The sample taken for sequencing was whole blood. The chain combines TRBV6-5 with TRBJ1-1, with TRBD1 matching over 8 bases. This TCR came from an adult who was a healthcare worker with PCR-confirmed SARS-CoV-2 infection or an uninfected control (not recorded which). The DNA of the CDR3 is TGTGCCAGCAGTTACCGACAGGGGCCTGAAGCTTTCTTT. Its protein product is CASSYRQGPEAFF.